Sequencing of this TCR beta chain was carried out in a study of memory CD4+ T cells and cytomegalovirus serostatus. Study-wide context: Donors were healthy Belgian adults, 9 or 10 CMV seropositive and 20 to 25 seronegative.

Overall study results and limits: Suggested: most of the CMV-linked TCR signature lies in CD4+ memory cells.

Produced via immunoSEQ multiplex PCR; TCRdb's table is partial and in-frame only. The table has 58,000 or so clones, roughly 77% seen once. The CDR3 loop spans 14 amino acids. The V gene end was trimmed by 7 bases and the J gene end by 5 bases; junction bases not matched to a gene: 7. CDR1 SGHTA and CDR2 FQGNSA come from the germline V gene. Single viable CD3+CD4+CD8-CD45RO+ cells were sorted as the memory CD4+ T cells. Turning to this clone: Its antigen is as yet unknown.

The sequenced material came from memory CD4+ T cells from blood. This clonotype was obtained from an adult in good health and CMV-seropositive. The rearrangement uses TRBV7-2 and TRBJ2-1; 8 positions match TRBD2. The CDR3 loop reads CASITTSGHNEQFF. The DNA of the CDR3 is TGTGCCAGCATCACAACTAGCGGACACAATGAGCAGTTCTTC.